The sequence of this TCR beta chain was determined in a study of CD8 T cells in Susac syndrome. It was with random hexamers that roughly 0.45 to 1 ug RNA was reverse transcribed. TCRdb called the immunoSEQ multiplex PCR reads again in MiXCR, with one record for every CDR3 protein. This repertoire shows roughly 110,000 distinct CDR3 sequences, roughly 92% found once; its top ten account for approximately 0.12%. The sample consisted of CD8+ T cells from PBMCs. This sequence originates from a human donor in good health.

CDR3: CASGRERAVAGELFF. Written as DNA, the CDR3 is TGTGCCAGCGGGAGGGAGAGGGCTGTGGCCGGGGAGCTGTTTTTT. V usage is TRBV2 and J usage is TRBJ2-2; 7 bases agree with TRBD2. V lost 8 bases and J lost 6; bases outside the gene matches: 12. The CDR3 consists of 15 residues. The V gene's germline CDR1 is SNHLY and CDR2 FYNNEI.